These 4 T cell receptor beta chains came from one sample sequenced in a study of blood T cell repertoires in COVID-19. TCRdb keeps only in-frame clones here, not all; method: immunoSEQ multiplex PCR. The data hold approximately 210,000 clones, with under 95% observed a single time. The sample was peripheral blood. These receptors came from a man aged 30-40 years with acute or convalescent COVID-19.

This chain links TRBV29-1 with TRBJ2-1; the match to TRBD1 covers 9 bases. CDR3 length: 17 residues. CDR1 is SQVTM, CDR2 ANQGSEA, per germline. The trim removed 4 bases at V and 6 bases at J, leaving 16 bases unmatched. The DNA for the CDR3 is TGCAGCGTTGTGGACAGGGGATGGCTAGGGGCGGGCAATGAGCAGTTCTTC. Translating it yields CSVVDRGWLGAGNEQFF.

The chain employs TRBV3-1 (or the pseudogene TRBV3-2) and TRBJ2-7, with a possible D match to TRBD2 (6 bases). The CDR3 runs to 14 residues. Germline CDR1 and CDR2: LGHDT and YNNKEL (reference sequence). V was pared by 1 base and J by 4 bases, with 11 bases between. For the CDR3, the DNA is TGTGCCAGCAGCCAAGCTTGGGGAGGATACGAGCAGTACTTC. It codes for CASSQAWGGYEQYF.

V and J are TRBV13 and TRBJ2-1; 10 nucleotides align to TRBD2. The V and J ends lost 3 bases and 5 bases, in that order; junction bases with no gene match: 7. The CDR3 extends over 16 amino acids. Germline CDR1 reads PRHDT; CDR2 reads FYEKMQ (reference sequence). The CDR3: CASSFSLGLADNEQFF. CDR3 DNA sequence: TGTGCCAGCAGCTTCTCCCTAGGACTAGCGGACAATGAGCAGTTCTTC.

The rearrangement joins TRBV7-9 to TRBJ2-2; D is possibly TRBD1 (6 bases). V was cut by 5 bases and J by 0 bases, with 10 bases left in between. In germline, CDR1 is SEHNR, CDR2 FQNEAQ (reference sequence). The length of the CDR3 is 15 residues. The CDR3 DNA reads TGTGCCAGCAGCCTGACAGGAGCGAACACCGGGGAGCTGTTTTTT. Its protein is CASSLTGANTGELFF.